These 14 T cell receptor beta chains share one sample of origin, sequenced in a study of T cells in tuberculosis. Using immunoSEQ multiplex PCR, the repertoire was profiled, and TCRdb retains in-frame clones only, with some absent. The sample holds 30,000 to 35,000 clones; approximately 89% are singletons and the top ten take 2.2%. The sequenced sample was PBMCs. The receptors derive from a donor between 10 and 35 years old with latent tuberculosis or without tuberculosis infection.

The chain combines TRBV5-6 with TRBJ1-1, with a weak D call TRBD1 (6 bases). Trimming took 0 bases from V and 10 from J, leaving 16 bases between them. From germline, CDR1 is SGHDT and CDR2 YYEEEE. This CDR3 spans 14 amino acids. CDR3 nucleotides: TGTGCCAGCAGCTTGGACAGGGCACACCAGGGAGCTTTCTTT. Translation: CASSLDRAHQGAFF.

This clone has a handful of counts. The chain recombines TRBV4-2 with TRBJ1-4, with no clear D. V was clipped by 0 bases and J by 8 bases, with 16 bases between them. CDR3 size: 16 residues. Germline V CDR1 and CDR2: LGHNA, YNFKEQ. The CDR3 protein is CASSQESLRGGEKLFF. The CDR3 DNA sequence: TGTGCCAGCAGCCAAGAATCCCTGCGGGGAGGCGAAAAACTGTTTTTT.

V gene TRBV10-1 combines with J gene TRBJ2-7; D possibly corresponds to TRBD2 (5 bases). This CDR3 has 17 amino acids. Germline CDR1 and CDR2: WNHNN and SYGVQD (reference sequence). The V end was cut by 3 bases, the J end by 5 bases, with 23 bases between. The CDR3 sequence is CASSDSRLPREPHEQYF. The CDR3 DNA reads TGCGCCAGCAGTGATTCTAGGTTACCTAGGGAGCCCCACGAGCAGTACTTC.

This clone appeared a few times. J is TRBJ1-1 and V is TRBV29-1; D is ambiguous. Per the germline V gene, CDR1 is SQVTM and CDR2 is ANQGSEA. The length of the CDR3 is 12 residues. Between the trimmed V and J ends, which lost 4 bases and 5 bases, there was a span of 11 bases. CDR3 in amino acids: CSVGEGMTEAFF. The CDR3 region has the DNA TGCAGCGTTGGTGAGGGAATGACTGAAGCTTTCTTT.

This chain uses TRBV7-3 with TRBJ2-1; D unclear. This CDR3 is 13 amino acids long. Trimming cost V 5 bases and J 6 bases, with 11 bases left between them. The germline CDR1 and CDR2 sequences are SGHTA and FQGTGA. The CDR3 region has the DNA TGTGCCAGCAGCCCCCAATCCAGCAATGAGCAGTTCTTC. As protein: CASSPQSSNEQFF.

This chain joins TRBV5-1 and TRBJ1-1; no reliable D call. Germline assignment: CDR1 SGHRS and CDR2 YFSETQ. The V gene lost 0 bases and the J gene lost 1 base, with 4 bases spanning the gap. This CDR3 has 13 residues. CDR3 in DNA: TGCGCCAGCAGCTTGGAAGCGAACACTGAAGCTTTCTTT. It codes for CASSLEANTEAFF. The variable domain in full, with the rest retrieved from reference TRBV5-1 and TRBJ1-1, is KAGVTQTPRYLIKTRGQQVTLSCSPISGHRSVSWYQQTPGQGLQFLFEYFSETQRNKGNFPGRFSGRQFSNSRSEMNVSTLELGDSALYLCASSLEANTEAFFGQGTRLTVV.

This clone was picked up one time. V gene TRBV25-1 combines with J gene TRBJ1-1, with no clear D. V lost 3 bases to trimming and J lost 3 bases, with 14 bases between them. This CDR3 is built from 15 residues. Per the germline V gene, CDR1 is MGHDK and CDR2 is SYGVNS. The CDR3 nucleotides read TGTGCCAGCAGTGATGTGGGTGCGAGGTACACTGAAGCTTTCTTT. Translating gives CASSDVGARYTEAFF.

DNA for the CDR3: TGTGCCAGCAGCCTCGGGACAAATTCCTACAATGAGCAGTTCTTC. Amino acids: CASSLGTNSYNEQFF. The V call is TRBV5-4, the J call TRBJ2-1; D perhaps matches TRBD1 (6 bases). The CDR3 is 15 amino acids. The ends were cut back, 4 bases at V and 1 base at J, with 12 bases in the middle. CDR1 and CDR2 from the germline V gene are SGHNT and YYREEE (reference sequence).

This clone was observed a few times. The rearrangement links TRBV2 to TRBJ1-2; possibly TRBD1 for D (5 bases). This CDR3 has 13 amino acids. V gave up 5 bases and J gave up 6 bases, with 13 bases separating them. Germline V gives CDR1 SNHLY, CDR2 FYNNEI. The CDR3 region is CASSLRQSDGYTF. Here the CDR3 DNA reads TGTGCCAGCAGTCTCCGACAGTCAGATGGCTACACCTTC.

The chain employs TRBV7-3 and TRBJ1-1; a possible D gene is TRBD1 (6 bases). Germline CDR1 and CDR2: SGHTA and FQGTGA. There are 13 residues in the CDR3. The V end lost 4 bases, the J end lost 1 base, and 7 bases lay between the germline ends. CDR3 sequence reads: CASSWGQNTEAFF. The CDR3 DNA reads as TGTGCCAGCAGCTGGGGACAGAACACTGAAGCTTTCTTT.

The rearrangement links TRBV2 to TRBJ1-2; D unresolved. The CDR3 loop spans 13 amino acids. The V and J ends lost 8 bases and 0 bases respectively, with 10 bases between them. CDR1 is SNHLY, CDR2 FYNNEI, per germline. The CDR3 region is CASVRNPNYGYTF. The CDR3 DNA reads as TGTGCCAGCGTGCGGAATCCTAACTATGGCTACACCTTC.

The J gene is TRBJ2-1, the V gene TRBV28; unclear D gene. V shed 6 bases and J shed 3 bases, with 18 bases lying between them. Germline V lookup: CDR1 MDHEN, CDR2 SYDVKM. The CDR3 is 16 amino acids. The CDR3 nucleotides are TGTGCCAGCAGCTACAGACAAACGTATCTCTACAATGAGCAGTTCTTC. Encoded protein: CASSYRQTYLYNEQFF.

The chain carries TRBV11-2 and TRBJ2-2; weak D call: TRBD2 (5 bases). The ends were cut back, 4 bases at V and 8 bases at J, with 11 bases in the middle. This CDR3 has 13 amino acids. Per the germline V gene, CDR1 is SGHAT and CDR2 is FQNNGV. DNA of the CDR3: TGTGCCAGCAGCTCGCGGGCCTCGGGGGAGCTGTTTTTT. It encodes CASSSRASGELFF. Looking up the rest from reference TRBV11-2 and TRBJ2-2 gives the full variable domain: EAGVAQSPRYKIIEKRQSVAFWCNPISGHATLYWYQQILGQGPKLLIQFQNNGVVDDSQLPKDRFSAERLKGVDSTLKIQPAKLEDSAVYLCASSSRASGELFFGEGSRLTVL.

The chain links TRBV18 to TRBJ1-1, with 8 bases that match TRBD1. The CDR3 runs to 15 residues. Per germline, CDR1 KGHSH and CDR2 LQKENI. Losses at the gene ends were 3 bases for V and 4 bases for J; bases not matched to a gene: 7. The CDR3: CASSPRTGKTTEAFF. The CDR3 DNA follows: TGTGCCAGCTCACCCCGGACAGGGAAGACCACTGAAGCTTTCTTT.